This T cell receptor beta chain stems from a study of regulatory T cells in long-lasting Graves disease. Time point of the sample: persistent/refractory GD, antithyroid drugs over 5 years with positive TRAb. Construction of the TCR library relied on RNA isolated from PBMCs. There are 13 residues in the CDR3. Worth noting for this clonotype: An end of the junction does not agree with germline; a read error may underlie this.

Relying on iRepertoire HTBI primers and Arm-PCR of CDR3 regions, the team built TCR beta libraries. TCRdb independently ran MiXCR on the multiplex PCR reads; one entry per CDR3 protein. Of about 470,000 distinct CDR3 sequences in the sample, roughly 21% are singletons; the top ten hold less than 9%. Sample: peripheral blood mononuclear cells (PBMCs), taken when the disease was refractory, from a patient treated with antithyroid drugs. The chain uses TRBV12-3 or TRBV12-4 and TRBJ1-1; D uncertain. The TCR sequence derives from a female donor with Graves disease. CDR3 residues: CASSLNERTETFF. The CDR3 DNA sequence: TGTGCCAGCAGCTTGAATGAAAGGACTGAAACTTTCTTT.